This record covers a single T cell receptor beta chain. The sample belongs to a study of blood T cell repertoires in COVID-19. Study summary: Donors in the United States, Italy and Spain gave samples during acute or convalescent COVID-19. From T cells, B-cell-depleted T cells, or PBMCs came the material, which was cDNA or gDNA.

In the source study's methods: Using reference gene primer amplification, nucleated cell counts were estimated. Assay: immunoSEQ multiplex PCR; the TCRdb copy retains only in-frame clones and omits some. V, J and clone size derive from that table, while D and trimming were established from the DNA sequence. The sample holds around 320,000 clones, more than 70% seen once. The sequenced sample consisted of peripheral blood. This TCR came from a woman aged 25 to 39 who had recovered from COVID-19.

CDR3 sequence: CATNVIRGRFNYEQYF. CDR3 nucleotides: TGTGCCACCAATGTGATCAGGGGGCGATTTAACTACGAGCAGTACTTC. The V call is TRBV24-1, the J call TRBJ2-7, with 8 bases that match TRBD1. Trimming took 8 bases from V and 3 from J; bases not matched to a gene: 14. CDR1 is KGHDR, CDR2 SFDVKD, per germline. The CDR3 is 16 amino acids.